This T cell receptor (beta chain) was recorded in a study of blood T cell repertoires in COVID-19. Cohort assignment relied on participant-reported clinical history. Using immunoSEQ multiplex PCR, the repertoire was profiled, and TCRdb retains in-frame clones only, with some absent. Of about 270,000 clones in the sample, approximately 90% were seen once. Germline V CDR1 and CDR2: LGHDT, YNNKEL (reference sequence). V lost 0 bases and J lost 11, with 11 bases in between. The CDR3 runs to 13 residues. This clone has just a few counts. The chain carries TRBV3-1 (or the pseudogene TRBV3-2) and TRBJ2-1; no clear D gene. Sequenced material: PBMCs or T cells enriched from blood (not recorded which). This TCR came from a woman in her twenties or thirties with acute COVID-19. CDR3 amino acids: CASSQDENPKQFF. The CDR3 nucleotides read TGTGCCAGCAGCCAAGATGAGAACCCTAAGCAGTTCTTC.